Below are 4 T cell receptor beta chains sequenced from a single sample in a study of T cell changes during pregnancy in multiple sclerosis (dated by TCRdb to about 2019). The library came from the immunoSEQ multiplex PCR assay. Entries here come from immuneACCESS through TCRdb and include only in-frame sequences with V and J called. Some clones fail to appear in such tables; in the studies checked, an unresolved V gene covers under half of the shortfall, and the cause of the remainder is unknown. In all, the sample holds approximately 44,000 clones, and 90% of those were seen once. The ten largest clones capture about 7% of the sample. The sequencing here drew on CD8+ T cells from peripheral blood mononuclear cells, taken in the third trimester of pregnancy. These receptors all come from a female donor with multiple sclerosis, enrolled in a pregnancy study.

The chain couples TRBV4-3 to TRBJ1-5; D not resolved. Between the trimmed V and J ends, which lost 0 bases and 9 bases, there was a span of 12 bases. Germline CDR1 and CDR2: LGHNA and YSLEER. The CDR3 totals 14 residues. CDR3 loop: CASSQDRGYSPQHF. As DNA, the CDR3 is TGCGCCAGCAGCCAAGATCGGGGTTACTCGCCCCAGCATTTT.

As DNA, the CDR3 is TGTGCCAGCATGGGACTAGCGGGAGGCGAGCAGTACTTC. This translates into CASMGLAGGEQYF. The chain joins TRBV6-6 to TRBJ2-7; 15 positions match TRBD2. The CDR3 contains 13 residues. The junction had 1 base not matched to a gene; V was cut back by 7 bases and J by 6 bases. Germline CDR1 MNHNY, CDR2 SVGAGI (reference sequence).

V usage is TRBV11-3 and J usage is TRBJ2-2; TRBD2 agrees at 10 bases. The trim removed 1 base at V and 2 bases at J, leaving 13 bases unmatched. CDR3 length equals 20 residues. Germline loops: CDR1 SGHNT, CDR2 YENEEA. The CDR3 DNA reads TGTGCCAGCAGCTTAGCCCGCTTTATAGCGGGGGGCTTCAACACCGGGGAGCTGTTTTTT. This sequence encodes CASSLARFIAGGFNTGELFF.

The chain carries TRBV27 and TRBJ1-1; TRBD1 matches at 12 bases. Germline assignment: CDR1 MNHEY and CDR2 SMNVEV (reference sequence). The CDR3 runs to 15 residues. Losses at the gene ends were 3 bases for V and 2 bases for J; bases not matched to a gene: 1. CDR3 sequence reads: CASSFGTGGNTEAFF. DNA of the CDR3: TGTGCCAGCAGTTTCGGGACAGGGGGCAACACTGAAGCTTTCTTT.